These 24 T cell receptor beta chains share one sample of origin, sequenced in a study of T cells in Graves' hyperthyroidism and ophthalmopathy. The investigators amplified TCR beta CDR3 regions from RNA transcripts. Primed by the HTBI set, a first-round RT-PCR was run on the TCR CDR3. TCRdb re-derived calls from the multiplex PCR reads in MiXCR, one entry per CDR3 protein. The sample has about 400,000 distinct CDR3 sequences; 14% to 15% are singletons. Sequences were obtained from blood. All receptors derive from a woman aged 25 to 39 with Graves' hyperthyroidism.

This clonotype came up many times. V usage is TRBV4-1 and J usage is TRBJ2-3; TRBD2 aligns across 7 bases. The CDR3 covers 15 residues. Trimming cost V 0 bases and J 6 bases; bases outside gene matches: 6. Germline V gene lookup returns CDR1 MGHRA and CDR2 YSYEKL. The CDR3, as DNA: TGCGCCAGCAGCCAAGACGCTAGCGGTTCCGATACGCAGTATTTT. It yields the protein CASSQDASGSDTQYF.

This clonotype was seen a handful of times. The CDR3 loop is CASSRNQGSAGELFF. The CDR3 nucleotides read TGTGCCAGCAGCCGAAACCAAGGGAGCGCCGGGGAGCTGTTTTTT. The chain employs TRBV13 and TRBJ2-2, with D perhaps TRBD2 (5 bases). The V end lost 5 bases, the J end lost 6 bases, and 16 bases lay between the germline ends. Germline values: CDR1 PRHDT, CDR2 FYEKMQ (reference sequence). The length of the CDR3 is 15 residues.

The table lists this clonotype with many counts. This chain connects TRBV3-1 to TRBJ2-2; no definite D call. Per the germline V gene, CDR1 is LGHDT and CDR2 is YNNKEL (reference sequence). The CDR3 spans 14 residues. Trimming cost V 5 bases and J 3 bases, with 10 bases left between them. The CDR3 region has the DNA TGTGCCAGCAGCGGTGGTATCGACACCGGGGAGCTGTTTTTT. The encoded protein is CASSGGIDTGELFF.

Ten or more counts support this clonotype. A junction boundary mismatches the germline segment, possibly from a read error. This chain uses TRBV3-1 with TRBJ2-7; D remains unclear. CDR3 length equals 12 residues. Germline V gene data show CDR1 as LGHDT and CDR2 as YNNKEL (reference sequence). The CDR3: CASSQGVGEQYF. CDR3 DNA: TGTGCCAGCAGTCAAGGAGTAGGAGAGCAGTACTTC.

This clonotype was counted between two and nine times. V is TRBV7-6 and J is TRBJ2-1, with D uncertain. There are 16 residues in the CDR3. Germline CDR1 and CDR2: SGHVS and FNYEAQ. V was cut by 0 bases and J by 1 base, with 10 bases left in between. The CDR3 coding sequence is TGTGCCAGCAGCTTAGCAATCCGGGTTTCCTACAATGAGCAGTTCTTC. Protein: CASSLAIRVSYNEQFF. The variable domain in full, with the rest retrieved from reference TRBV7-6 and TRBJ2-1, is GAGVSQSPRYKVTKRGQDVALRCDPISGHVSLYWYRQALGQGPEFLTYFNYEAQQDKSGLPNDRFSAERPEGSISTLTIQRTEQRDSAMYRCASSLAIRVSYNEQFFGPGTRLTVL.

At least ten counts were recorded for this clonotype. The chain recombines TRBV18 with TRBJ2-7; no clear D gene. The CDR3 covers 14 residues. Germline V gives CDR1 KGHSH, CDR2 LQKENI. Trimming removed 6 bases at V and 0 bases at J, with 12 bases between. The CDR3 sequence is CASSPDTYSYEQYF. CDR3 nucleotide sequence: TGTGCCAGCTCCCCCGACACCTACTCCTACGAGCAGTACTTC.

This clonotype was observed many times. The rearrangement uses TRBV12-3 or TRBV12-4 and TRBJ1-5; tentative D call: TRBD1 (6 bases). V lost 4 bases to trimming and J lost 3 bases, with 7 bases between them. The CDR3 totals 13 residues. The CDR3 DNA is TGTGCCAGCAGTTGGACAGCCAATCAGCCCCAGCATTTT. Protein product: CASSWTANQPQHF.

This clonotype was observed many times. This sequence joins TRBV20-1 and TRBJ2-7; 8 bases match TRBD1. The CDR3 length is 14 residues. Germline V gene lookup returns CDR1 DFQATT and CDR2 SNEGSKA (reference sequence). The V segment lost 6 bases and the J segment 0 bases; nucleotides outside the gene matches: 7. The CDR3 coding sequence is TGCAGTGCGAAGGGACAGGCGAGCTCCTACGAGCAGTACTTC. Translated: CSAKGQASSYEQYF.

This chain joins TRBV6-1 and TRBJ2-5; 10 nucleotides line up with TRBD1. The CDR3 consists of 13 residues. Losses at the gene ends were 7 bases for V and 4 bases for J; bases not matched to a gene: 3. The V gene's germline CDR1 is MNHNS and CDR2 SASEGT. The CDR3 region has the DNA TGTGCCAGCACTAGACAGGGGGCAGAGACCCAGTACTTC. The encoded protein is CASTRQGAETQYF.

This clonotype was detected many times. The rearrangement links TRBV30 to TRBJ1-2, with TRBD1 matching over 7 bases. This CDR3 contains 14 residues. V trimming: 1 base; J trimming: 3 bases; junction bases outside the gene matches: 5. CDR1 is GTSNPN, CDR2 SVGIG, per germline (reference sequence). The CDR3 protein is CAWSESGTDYGYTF. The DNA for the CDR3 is TGTGCCTGGAGTGAAAGCGGGACAGACTATGGCTACACCTTC.

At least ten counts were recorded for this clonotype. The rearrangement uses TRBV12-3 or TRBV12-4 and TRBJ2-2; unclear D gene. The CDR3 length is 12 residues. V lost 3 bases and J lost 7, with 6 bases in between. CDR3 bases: TGTGCCAGCAGTTTTCATGGCGGGGAGCTGTTTTTT. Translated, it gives CASSFHGGELFF.

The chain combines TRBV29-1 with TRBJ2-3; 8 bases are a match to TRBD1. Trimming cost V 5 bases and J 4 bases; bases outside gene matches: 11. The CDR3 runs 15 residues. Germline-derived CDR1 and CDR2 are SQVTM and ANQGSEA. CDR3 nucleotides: TGCAGCGTTAAGTGGCAGGGGGCAGGCGCAGATACGCAGTATTTT. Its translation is CSVKWQGAGADTQYF.

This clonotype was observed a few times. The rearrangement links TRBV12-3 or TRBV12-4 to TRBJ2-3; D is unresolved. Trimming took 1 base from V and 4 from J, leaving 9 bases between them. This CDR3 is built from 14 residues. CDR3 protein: CASSLGGSPDTQYF. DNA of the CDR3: TGTGCCAGCAGTTTAGGAGGTAGTCCAGATACGCAGTATTTT.

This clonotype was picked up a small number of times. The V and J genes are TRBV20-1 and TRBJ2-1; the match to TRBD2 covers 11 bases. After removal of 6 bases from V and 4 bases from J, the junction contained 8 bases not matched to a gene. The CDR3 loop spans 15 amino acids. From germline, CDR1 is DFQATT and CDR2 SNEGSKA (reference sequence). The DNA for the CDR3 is TGCAGTGCGAACACCGGGACTAGCGGATACAATGAGCAGTTCTTC. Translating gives CSANTGTSGYNEQFF.

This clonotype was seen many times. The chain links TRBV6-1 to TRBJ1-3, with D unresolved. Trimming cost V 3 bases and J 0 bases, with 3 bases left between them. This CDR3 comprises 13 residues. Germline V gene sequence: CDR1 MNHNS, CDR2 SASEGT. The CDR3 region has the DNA TGTGCCAGCAGTGACAACTCTGGAAACACCATATATTTT. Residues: CASSDNSGNTIYF.

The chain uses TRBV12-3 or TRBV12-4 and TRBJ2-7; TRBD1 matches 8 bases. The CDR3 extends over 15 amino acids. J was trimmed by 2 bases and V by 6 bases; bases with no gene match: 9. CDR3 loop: CASSQGSGQAYEQYF. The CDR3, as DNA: TGTGCCAGCAGCCAAGGATCGGGACAGGCCTACGAGCAGTACTTC.

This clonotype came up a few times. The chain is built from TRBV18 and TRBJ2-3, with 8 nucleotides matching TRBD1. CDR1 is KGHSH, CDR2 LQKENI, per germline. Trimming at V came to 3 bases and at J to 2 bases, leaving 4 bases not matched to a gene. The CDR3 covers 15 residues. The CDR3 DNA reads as TGTGCCAGCTCACCTCGACAGGGGACCACAGATACGCAGTATTTT. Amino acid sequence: CASSPRQGTTDTQYF.

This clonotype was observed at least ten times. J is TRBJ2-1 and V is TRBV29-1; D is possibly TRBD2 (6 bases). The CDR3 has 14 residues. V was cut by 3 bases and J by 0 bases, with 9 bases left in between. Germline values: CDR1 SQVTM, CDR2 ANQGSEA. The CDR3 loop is CSVDGGSSYNEQFF. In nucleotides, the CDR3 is TGCAGCGTTGATGGGGGGAGCTCCTACAATGAGCAGTTCTTC.

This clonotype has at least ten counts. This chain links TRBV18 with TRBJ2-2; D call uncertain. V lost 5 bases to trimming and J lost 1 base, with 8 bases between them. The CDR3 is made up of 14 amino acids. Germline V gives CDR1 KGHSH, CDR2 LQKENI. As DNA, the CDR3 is TGTGCCAGCTCAAGCCTTGTGAACACCGGGGAGCTGTTTTTT. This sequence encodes CASSSLVNTGELFF. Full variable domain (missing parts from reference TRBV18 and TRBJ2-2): NAGVMQNPRHLVRRRGQEARLRCSPMKGHSHVYWYRQLPEEGLKFMVYLQKENIIDESGMPKERFSAEFPKEGPSILRIQQVVRGDSAAYFCASSSLVNTGELFFGEGSRLTVL.

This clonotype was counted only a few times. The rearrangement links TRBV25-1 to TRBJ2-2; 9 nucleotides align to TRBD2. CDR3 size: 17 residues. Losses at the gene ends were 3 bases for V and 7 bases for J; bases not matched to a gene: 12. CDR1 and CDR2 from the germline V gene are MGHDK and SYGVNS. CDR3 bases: TGTGCCAGCAGTGATGTCGCGGGAGGGCCGAAGCTCGGGGAGCTGTTTTTT. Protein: CASSDVAGGPKLGELFF.

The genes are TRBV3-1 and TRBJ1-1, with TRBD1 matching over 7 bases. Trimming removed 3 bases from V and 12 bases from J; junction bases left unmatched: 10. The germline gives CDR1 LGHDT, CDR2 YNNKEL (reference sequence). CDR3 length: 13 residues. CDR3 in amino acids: CASSQNRGAESFF. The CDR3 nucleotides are TGTGCCAGCAGCCAGAACAGGGGAGCGGAATCTTTCTTT.

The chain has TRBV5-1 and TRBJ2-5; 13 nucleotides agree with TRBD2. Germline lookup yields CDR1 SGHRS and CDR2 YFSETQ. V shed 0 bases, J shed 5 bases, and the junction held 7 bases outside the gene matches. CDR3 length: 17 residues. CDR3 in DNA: TGCGCCAGCAGCTTGGACGGACTAGCGGGAGCAAGGGAGACCCAGTACTTC. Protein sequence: CASSLDGLAGARETQYF.

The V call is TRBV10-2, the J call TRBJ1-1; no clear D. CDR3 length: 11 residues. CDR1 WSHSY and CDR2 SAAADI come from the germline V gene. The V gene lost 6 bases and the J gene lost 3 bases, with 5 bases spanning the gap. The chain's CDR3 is CASRPDTEAFF. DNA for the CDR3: TGCGCCAGCAGACCGGACACTGAAGCTTTCTTT.

Here the CDR3 DNA reads TGTGCCAGCAGCTTAGGCTTGGGACAGGGGGGGACAGATACGCAGTATTTT. It yields the protein CASSLGLGQGGTDTQYF. This sequence joins TRBV7-9 and TRBJ2-3, with TRBD1 matching over 11 bases. This CDR3 comprises 17 residues. Germline V gene lookup returns CDR1 SEHNR and CDR2 FQNEAQ (reference sequence). The V and J ends lost 1 base and 3 bases, in that order; junction bases with no gene match: 6.